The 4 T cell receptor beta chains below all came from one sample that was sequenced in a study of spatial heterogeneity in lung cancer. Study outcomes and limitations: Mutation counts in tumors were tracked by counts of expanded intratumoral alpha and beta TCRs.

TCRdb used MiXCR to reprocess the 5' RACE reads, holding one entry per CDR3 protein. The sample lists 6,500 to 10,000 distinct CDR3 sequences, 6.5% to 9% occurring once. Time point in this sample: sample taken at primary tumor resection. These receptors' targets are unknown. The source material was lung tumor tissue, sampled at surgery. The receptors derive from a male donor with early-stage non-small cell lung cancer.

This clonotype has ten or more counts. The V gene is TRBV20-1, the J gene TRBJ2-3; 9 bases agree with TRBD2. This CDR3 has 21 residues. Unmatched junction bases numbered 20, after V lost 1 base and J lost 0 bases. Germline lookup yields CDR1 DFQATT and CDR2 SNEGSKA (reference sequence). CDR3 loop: CSARAPLLAGKLLTSTDTQYF. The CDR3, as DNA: TGCAGTGCTAGAGCGCCCCTGCTAGCGGGAAAGCTCCTCACTAGCACAGATACGCAGTATTTT.

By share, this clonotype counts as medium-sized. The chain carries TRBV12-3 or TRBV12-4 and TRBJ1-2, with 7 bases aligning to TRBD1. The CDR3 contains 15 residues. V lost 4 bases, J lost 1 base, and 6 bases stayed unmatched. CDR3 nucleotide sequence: TGTGCCAGCAGTTCCTCGGACAGGTTTAACTATGGCTACACCTTC. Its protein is CASSSSDRFNYGYTF.

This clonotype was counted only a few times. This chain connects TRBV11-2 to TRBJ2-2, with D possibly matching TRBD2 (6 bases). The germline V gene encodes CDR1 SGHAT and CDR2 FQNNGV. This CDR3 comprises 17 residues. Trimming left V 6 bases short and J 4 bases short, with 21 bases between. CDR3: CASRFPLAGTATGELFF. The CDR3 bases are TGTGCCAGCAGGTTCCCACTTGCGGGAACGGCCACCGGGGAGCTGTTTTTT.

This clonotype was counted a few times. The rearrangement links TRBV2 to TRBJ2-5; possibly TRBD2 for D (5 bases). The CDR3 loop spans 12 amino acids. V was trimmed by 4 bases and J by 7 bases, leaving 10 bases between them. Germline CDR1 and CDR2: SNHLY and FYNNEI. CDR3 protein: CASSGIGGTQYF. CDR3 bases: TGTGCCAGCAGTGGAATAGGAGGGACCCAGTACTTC.